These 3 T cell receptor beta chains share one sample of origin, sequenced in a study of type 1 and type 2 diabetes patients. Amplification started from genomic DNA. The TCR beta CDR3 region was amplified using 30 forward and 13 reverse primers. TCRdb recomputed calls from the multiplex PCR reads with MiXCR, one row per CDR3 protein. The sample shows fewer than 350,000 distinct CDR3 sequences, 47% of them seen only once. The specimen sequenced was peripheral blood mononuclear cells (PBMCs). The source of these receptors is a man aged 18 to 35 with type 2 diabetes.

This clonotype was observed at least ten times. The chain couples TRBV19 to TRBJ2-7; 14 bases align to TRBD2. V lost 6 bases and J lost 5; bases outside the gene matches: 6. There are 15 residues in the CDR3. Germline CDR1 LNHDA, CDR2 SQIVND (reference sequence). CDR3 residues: CASRLSGLAGDEQYF. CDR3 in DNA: TGTGCCAGTAGGTTGTCGGGACTAGCGGGAGACGAGCAGTACTTC.

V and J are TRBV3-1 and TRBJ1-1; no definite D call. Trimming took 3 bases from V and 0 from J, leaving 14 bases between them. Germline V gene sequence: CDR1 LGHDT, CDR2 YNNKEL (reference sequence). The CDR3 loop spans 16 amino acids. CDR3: CASSHYRSKLNTEAFF. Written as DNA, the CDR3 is TGTGCCAGCAGCCACTACAGAAGTAAGTTGAACACTGAAGCTTTCTTT.

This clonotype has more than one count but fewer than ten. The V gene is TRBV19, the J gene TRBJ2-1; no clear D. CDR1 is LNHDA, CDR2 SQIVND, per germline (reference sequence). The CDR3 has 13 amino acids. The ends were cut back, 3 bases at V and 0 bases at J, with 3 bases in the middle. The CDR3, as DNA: TGTGCCAGTAGTATGCCCTCCTACAATGAGCAGTTCTTC. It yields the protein CASSMPSYNEQFF.